This T cell receptor beta chain came from a study of regulatory T cells in long-lasting Graves disease. General study points: When disease was persistent, TRBV28, TRBJ1-2 and TRBJ2-5 were the favored segments.

As for time point: persistent/refractory GD, antithyroid drugs over 5 years with positive TRAb. The TCR library was prepared using RNA isolated from PBMCs. Trimming took off 6 bases at V and 3 bases at J, with 11 bases between the two ends. The CDR3 has 13 amino acids. Germline CDR1 SGHTA, CDR2 FQGTGA. CDR3 regions were amplified by Arm-PCR using iRepertoire HTBI primers to build TCR beta libraries. Using its own MiXCR run on the multiplex PCR reads, TCRdb lists one record per CDR3 protein. The sample carries 300,000 to 400,000 distinct CDR3 sequences, 15% to 20% recorded once. A few counts support this clonotype. Its antigen is as yet unknown.

V gene TRBV7-3 combines with J gene TRBJ1-1; the D is unclear. The sample was peripheral blood mononuclear cells (PBMCs), taken when the disease was refractory, from a patient treated with antithyroid drugs. This receptor was obtained from a female donor with Graves disease. CDR3 sequence: CASSKDGDTEAFF. The CDR3, as DNA: TGTGCCAGCAGTAAGGACGGAGACACTGAAGCTTTCTTT. Together with reference TRBV7-3 and TRBJ1-1, the CDR3 gives the full variable domain: GAGVSQTPSNKVTEKGKYVELRCDPISGHTALYWYRQSLGQGPEFLIYFQGTGAADDSGLPNDRFFAVRPEGSVSTLKIQRTERGDSAVYLCASSKDGDTEAFFGQGTRLTVV.